Listed below are T cell receptor beta chains from one sample, sequenced in a study of blood T cell repertoires in COVID-19. Sequencing was performed with immunoSEQ multiplex PCR; in TCRdb, only in-frame clones are kept and a portion is missing. Here the sample spans tens of thousands of clones, over 75% being singletons. The material sequenced was peripheral blood. All receptors derive from a human donor in a cohort sampled during active COVID-19. The CDR3 runs from the conserved cysteine through the conserved F or W. The D gene is left open where the match is weak. Clone size, where shown, is once, few, many, or a class for clones that have expanded.

d_call	v_call	clone_size	j_call	cdr3_aa	cdr3_nt
-	TRBV3-1/TRBV3-2	once	TRBJ2-7	CASSQGGHRVYEQYF	TGTGCCAGCAGCCAAGGGGGACACCGAGTCTACGAGCAGTACTTC
TRBD1	TRBV30	-	TRBJ2-1	CAWSEDRVRRDEQFF	TGTGCCTGGAGTGAAGACAGGGTAAGAAGGGATGAGCAGTTCTTC
TRBD1	TRBV7-2	-	TRBJ1-3	CASSLSGTGALYSGNTIYF	TGTGCCAGCAGCTTGTCCGGGACAGGGGCCCTGTATTCTGGAAACACCATATATTTT
-	TRBV6-2/TRBV6-3	-	TRBJ2-1	CASSSRGGSDEQFF	TGTGCCAGCAGTTCACGTGGTGGGAGTGATGAGCAGTTCTTC
TRBD1	TRBV19	-	TRBJ1-5	CASSIGTGRNQPQHF	TGTGCCAGTAGTATCGGGACAGGTCGCAATCAGCCCCAGCATTTT
TRBD2	TRBV4-1	-	TRBJ2-3	CASSQEWGTSLADTQYF	TGCGCCAGCAGCCAAGAATGGGGGACTAGTCTGGCAGATACGCAGTATTTT
TRBD1	TRBV29-1	-	TRBJ2-5	CSVEQGAAETQYF	TGCAGCGTGGAACAGGGGGCCGCGGAGACCCAGTACTTC
-	TRBV7-6	-	TRBJ1-1	CASSLGIGSMNTEAFF	TGTGCCAGCAGCTTAGGGATAGGGAGTATGAACACTGAAGCTTTCTTT
-	TRBV12-2	-	TRBJ2-7	CASRLGNRDKSYEQYF	TGTGCAAGTCGCTTAGGGAACCGGGACAAATCCTACGAGCAGTACTTC
-	TRBV5-1	few	TRBJ1-1	CASSLGMLGTEAFF	TGCGCCAGCAGCTTGGGTATGCTCGGCACTGAAGCTTTCTTT
-	TRBV5-1	-	TRBJ2-5	CASKYYLAATPETQYF	TGCGCCAGCAAATATTACTTAGCGGCAACCCCAGAGACCCAGTACTTC
TRBD1	TRBV7-2	-	TRBJ1-2	CASSRDQGGGGYTF	TGTGCCAGCAGCCGTGATCAGGGGGGAGGTGGCTACACCTTC
-	TRBV19	-	TRBJ1-5	CASTPPGGQPQHF	TGTGCCAGCACACCCCCGGGAGGCCAGCCCCAGCATTTT
-	TRBV12-3/TRBV12-4	-	TRBJ2-1	CASSLPDTAEQFF	TGTGCCAGCAGCTTACCCGACACTGCTGAGCAGTTCTTC
-	TRBV9	-	TRBJ2-3	CASSLARGDTQYF	TGTGCCAGCAGTCTAGCACGGGGAGATACGCAGTATTTT
-	TRBV20-1	-	TRBJ2-7	CSASTAQGNQGEQYF	TGCAGTGCTAGTACGGCCCAGGGAAATCAAGGCGAGCAGTACTTC
TRBD2	TRBV4-1	-	TRBJ2-1	CASAPREGDNEQFF	TGCGCCAGCGCGCCACGGGAGGGGGACAATGAGCAGTTCTTC
-	TRBV4-3	-	TRBJ2-6	CASSQERAGREFLTGANVLTF	TGCGCCAGCAGCCAAGAGCGAGCGGGTCGGGAGTTCCTGACCGGGGCCAACGTCCTGACTTTC
-	TRBV11-2	-	TRBJ1-1	CASSLVLSMNTEAFF	TGTGCCAGCAGCTTAGTACTCTCTATGAACACTGAAGCTTTCTTT
-	TRBV19	-	TRBJ2-3	CASSPGTGSSTDTQYF	TGTGCCAGTAGCCCCGGAACAGGGTCTAGCACAGATACGCAGTATTTT
TRBD1	TRBV29-1	-	TRBJ1-1	CSLNRGPTEAFF	TGCAGCTTAAACAGGGGGCCCACTGAAGCTTTCTTT
TRBD2	TRBV30	-	TRBJ2-3	CAWGSSGSYEDTQYF	TGTGCCTGGGGGAGTAGCGGGAGTTATGAAGATACGCAGTATTTT
-	TRBV11-1	-	TRBJ2-3	CASSLAQGLPDTQYF	TGTGCCAGCAGCTTAGCACAGGGCCTCCCAGATACGCAGTATTTT
-	TRBV4-2	-	TRBJ1-4	CASSQERGSNEKLFF	TGTGCCAGCAGCCAAGAACGGGGTTCTAATGAAAAACTGTTTTTT
-	TRBV19	-	TRBJ1-2	CASSTPNNSSLNYGYTF	TGTGCCAGTAGTACCCCAAACAACAGCTCCCTTAACTATGGCTACACCTTC
TRBD1	TRBV19	-	TRBJ1-2	CASTYGTGLDGYTF	TGTGCCAGTACCTACGGGACAGGGTTAGATGGCTACACCTTC
-	TRBV9	-	TRBJ1-1	CASSLGGGTEAFF	TGTGCCAGCAGCCTGGGGGGGGGCACTGAAGCTTTCTTT
-	TRBV2	-	TRBJ2-7	CASSVGRGRREQYF	TGTGCCAGCAGTGTGGGAAGGGGCCGACGGGAGCAGTACTTC
-	TRBV4-2	-	TRBJ2-1	CASSQSLAASYNEQFF	TGTGCCAGCAGTCAGTCCCTAGCTGCATCCTACAATGAGCAGTTCTTC
-	TRBV27	-	TRBJ2-1	CASTPDGTSSYNEQFF	TGTGCCAGCACCCCAGACGGAACTAGCTCCTACAATGAGCAGTTCTTC
-	TRBV24-1	-	TRBJ1-1	CATSGGTEAFF	TGTGCCACCTCTGGAGGTACTGAAGCTTTCTTT
TRBD2	TRBV28	once	TRBJ2-3	CASSSGGGRLAGVTDTQYF	TGTGCCAGCAGTTCCGGGGGGGGGCGACTAGCGGGAGTTACAGATACGCAGTATTTT
-	TRBV5-6	-	TRBJ1-5	CASSPSGGFGQPQHF	TGTGCCAGCAGCCCTTCGGGGGGGTTCGGGCAGCCCCAGCATTTT
TRBD1	TRBV29-1	-	TRBJ2-7	CSAGTGTDYEQYF	TGCAGCGCCGGAACCGGGACAGACTACGAGCAGTACTTC
TRBD1	TRBV7-9	-	TRBJ2-7	CASSRPRTGEMDYEQYF	TGTGCCAGCAGCCGTCCACGAACAGGGGAAATGGACTACGAGCAGTACTTC
TRBD1	TRBV6-2/TRBV6-3	-	TRBJ2-7	CASSYSPRDSDRYEQYF	TGTGCCAGCAGTTACTCTCCCCGGGACAGTGACCGCTACGAGCAGTACTTC
-	TRBV6-2/TRBV6-3	-	TRBJ2-1	CASSYRRGGANDEQFF	TGTGCCAGCAGTTACCGTCGAGGGGGGGCCAACGATGAGCAGTTCTTC
TRBD2	TRBV6-5	-	TRBJ2-1	CASSYPGAGGANEQFF	TGTGCCAGCAGTTACCCAGGAGCGGGAGGGGCCAATGAGCAGTTCTTC
TRBD2	TRBV19	-	TRBJ2-1	CASSIHGSGNNEQFF	TGTGCCAGTAGTATTCACGGTAGCGGGAACAATGAGCAGTTCTTC
TRBD2	TRBV5-8	few	TRBJ2-1	CASSSYNSGGPYNEQFF	TGTGCCAGCAGCTCCTACAATTCGGGGGGGCCTTACAATGAGCAGTTCTTC
-	TRBV28	-	TRBJ2-1	CASKGVLSYNEQFF	TGTGCCAGCAAAGGGGTACTCTCCTACAATGAGCAGTTCTTC
TRBD1	TRBV7-9	once	TRBJ1-4	CASSANQGASEEKLFF	TGTGCCAGCAGCGCCAACCAGGGGGCGAGCGAAGAAAAACTGTTTTTT
-	TRBV28	once	TRBJ1-2	CASSSRYGYTF	TGTGCCAGCAGTTCGAGATATGGCTACACCTTC
-	TRBV11-3	-	TRBJ2-1	CASSPGVGQKKYNEQFF	TGTGCCAGCAGCCCCGGGGTCGGGCAGAAGAAATACAATGAGCAGTTCTTC
-	TRBV18	-	TRBJ1-5	CASSPDASQAQHF	TGTGCCAGCTCACCAGATGCCAGTCAGGCTCAGCATTTT
TRBD2	TRBV4-1	-	TRBJ2-3	CASSQPGGLASVRDTQYF	TGCGCCAGCAGCCAACCAGGGGGACTAGCCTCTGTCAGAGATACGCAGTATTTT
TRBD2	TRBV5-5	-	TRBJ2-4	CASSLLPSGGARDIQYF	TGTGCCAGCAGCCTTCTTCCTAGCGGGGGGGCCAGGGACATTCAGTACTTC
-	TRBV2	few	TRBJ1-2	CASSVGHANYGYTF	TGTGCCAGCAGTGTGGGACACGCTAACTATGGCTACACCTTC
-	TRBV10-3	-	TRBJ2-7	CAISESKLTGISYEQYF	TGTGCCATCAGTGAGTCCAAGCTTACCGGGATCTCCTACGAGCAGTACTTC
-	TRBV5-4	-	TRBJ2-1	CASSFRLAYNEQFF	TGTGCCAGCAGCTTCCGGCTAGCGTACAATGAGCAGTTCTTC
TRBD1	TRBV4-2	-	TRBJ2-7	CASSQGTGISYEQYF	TGTGCCAGCAGCCAAGGGACAGGTATCTCCTACGAGCAGTACTTC
TRBD2	TRBV5-1	-	TRBJ2-7	CASSSGGFSYEQYF	TGCGCCAGCAGCTCGGGGGGGTTCTCCTACGAGCAGTACTTC
-	TRBV27	-	TRBJ2-2	CASSPPDSGPNTGELFF	TGTGCCAGCAGCCCCCCGGATAGCGGCCCGAACACCGGGGAGCTGTTTTTT